These T cell receptor beta chains were read from a single sample in a study of CD8 T cells in ankylosing spondylitis. TCRdb fed the 5' RACE reads into MiXCR, producing one record per CDR3 protein. The sample yields some 340,000 distinct CDR3 sequences, roughly 15% seen once. The specimen was blood, either unsorted or a sorted T cell fraction (not recorded which). The source of these receptors is a male donor with ankylosing spondylitis or in good health (not recorded which). Both conserved end residues are trimmed from each CDR3. D genes are given only for firm matches.

j_call d_call v_call cdr3_aa
TRBJ1-1 NA TRBV10-2 ASSESHRDEAF
TRBJ1-1 TRBD1 TRBV27 ASSLRQGNGAF
TRBJ1-5 TRBD1 TRBV12-3/TRBV12-4 ASNPEGARSNQPQH
TRBJ2-2 TRBD2 TRBV5-1 ASSSRLGDYRETGELF
TRBJ2-5 TRBD2 TRBV6-5 ASSYSILADLETQY
TRBJ2-7 TRBD2 TRBV4-1 ASSPGLAFPYEQY
TRBJ2-3 NA TRBV6-1 ASSDPGRGLDTQY
TRBJ1-2 NA TRBV5-1 ASSLSTEVYGYT
TRBJ2-7 TRBD2 TRBV12-3/TRBV12-4 ASSLSALAGGNSYEQY
TRBJ2-6 NA TRBV5-1 ASSWGPAGANVLT
TRBJ1-1 NA TRBV7-9 ASSLVSPNTEAF
TRBJ2-1 NA TRBV3-1 ASSLWTYNEQF
TRBJ2-5 NA TRBV12-3/TRBV12-4 ASSLSPQETQY
TRBJ1-1 NA TRBV10-3 AISEGVSEAF
TRBJ1-6 NA TRBV30 AWSGRRYNSPLH
TRBJ1-1 NA TRBV30 AWKRGNTEAF
TRBJ2-5 NA TRBV5-1 ASSWTGVQETQY
TRBJ2-7 TRBD1 TRBV11-2 ASSSAGTGN
TRBJ2-2 TRBD1 TRBV2 ASSGRQGATGELF
TRBJ2-3 TRBD2 TRBV7-9 ASSFGTSAPSTDTQY
TRBJ1-6 NA TRBV4-1 ASSQDSRDSYNSPLH
TRBJ2-5 NA TRBV10-3 AIKQTVGETQY
TRBJ2-2 TRBD2 TRBV5-1 ASSPGPGGSFGTGELF
TRBJ2-1 NA TRBV4-1 ASSQDRKNRVEQF
TRBJ2-3 TRBD2 TRBV11-2 ASSFMSSSGNSRDTQY
TRBJ2-5 TRBD1 TRBV7-9 ASSSSPGQEQETQY
TRBJ2-3 NA TRBV29-1 SVELLPLRGGTDTQY
TRBJ2-3 NA TRBV6-1 ASSGDRLVADTQY
TRBJ1-1 NA TRBV7-6 ASSLGDLGSGTEAF
TRBJ1-3 NA TRBV11-2 ASSSLGGRGNTIY
TRBJ2-3 NA TRBV10-3 AISESKQIGY
TRBJ1-2 TRBD1 TRBV6-1 ASSATGGNYGYT
TRBJ1-3 NA TRBV27 ASSPLSSGNTIY
TRBJ1-2 NA TRBV20-1 SATLVGGYT
TRBJ2-1 TRBD1 TRBV4-2 ASSQEVTGTGDNEQF
TRBJ1-2 NA TRBV27 ASRRTTNYGYT
TRBJ1-2 NA TRBV5-1 ASSIEGEPYGYT
TRBJ2-5 NA TRBV6-1 ASSPSGRDQETQY
TRBJ1-1 TRBD1 TRBV20-1 SARAGGMNTEAF
TRBJ2-2 NA TRBV4-2 ASSQVGSLRAGELF
TRBJ1-1 TRBD1 TRBV12-3/TRBV12-4 ASTGQDLNTEAF
TRBJ2-1 TRBD2 TRBV11-2 ASSFFGGGDEQF
TRBJ1-1 NA TRBV5-1 ASSDQAGYLNTEAF
TRBJ1-3 NA TRBV10-3 AISEGVAGNTIY
TRBJ2-5 NA TRBV20-1 SARQETQY